The 19 T cell receptor beta chains presented below share a single source sample, sequenced in a study of graft-versus-host responses after intestinal transplantation. Sequencing was performed with immunoSEQ multiplex PCR; in TCRdb, only in-frame clones are kept and a portion is missing. There are about 130,000 clones in the sample; over 90% occur only once, and roughly 0.19% lies in the top ten. Antigen specificity for these receptors is unknown. The specimen comprised unstimulated CD4+ T cells sorted from spleen or lymph node cells, sampled before intestinal transplant. These receptors were collected from a human donor who received an intestinal transplant.

The chain recombines TRBV9 with TRBJ2-3; the D gene is possibly TRBD1 (7 bases). The CDR3 sequence is 14 residues long. V was trimmed by 2 bases and J by 4 bases, leaving 11 bases between them. Germline CDR1 SGDLS, CDR2 YYNGEE. CDR3: CASSVEGAADTQYF. CDR3 in DNA: TGTGCCAGCAGCGTGGAGGGGGCCGCAGATACGCAGTATTTT.

CDR3 residues: CASSFQETQYF. The CDR3 nucleotides read TGTGCCAGCAGCTTCCAAGAGACCCAGTACTTC. V usage is TRBV7-2 and J usage is TRBJ2-5, with unresolved D. This CDR3 is 11 amino acids long. V was pared by 3 bases and J by 1 base, with 0 bases between. CDR1 and CDR2 from the germline V gene are SGHTA and FQGNSA.

On this clone: Its ends do not fully match the called genes, so a read error is possible. The CDR3 bases are TGCGCCAACAGCTTGGGGACTGGTCAAGGGGCCTACTATGGCTACACCTTC. As protein: CANSLGTGQGAYYGYTF. The V and J genes are TRBV5-1 and TRBJ1-2, with a tentative D call TRBD1 (5 bases). The length of the CDR3 is 17 residues. Germline loops: CDR1 SGHRS, CDR2 YFSETQ.

This clone appeared a single time. As DNA, the CDR3 is TGTGCCAGCAGCTTAACACAGGGGGAAGGCTACACCTTC. Translated, it gives CASSLTQGEGYTF. V is TRBV7-2 and J is TRBJ1-2; 8 bases agree with TRBD1. The CDR3 contains 13 residues. V lost 2 bases, J lost 8 bases, and 4 bases stayed unmatched. Germline CDR1 and CDR2: SGHTA and FQGNSA. Supplemented by reference TRBV7-2 and TRBJ1-2, the full variable domain reads GAGVSQSPSNKVTEKGKDVELRCDPISGHTALYWYRQSLGQGLEFLIYFQGNSAPDKSGLPSDRFSAERTGGSVSTLTIQRTQQEDSAVYLCASSLTQGEGYTFGSGTRLTVV.

The chain is built from TRBV2 and TRBJ2-6; TRBD1 matches at 7 bases. The CDR3 is made up of 18 amino acids. Germline assignment: CDR1 SNHLY and CDR2 FYNNEI. The V segment lost 2 bases and the J segment 0 bases; nucleotides outside the gene matches: 7. CDR3 DNA: TGTGCCAGCAGTGAAACAGGGGCCCCTGACTCTGGGGCCAACGTCCTGACTTTC. Translating gives CASSETGAPDSGANVLTF.

The chain is built from TRBV27 and TRBJ2-1, with 12 bases identical to TRBD2. CDR1 and CDR2 (germline): MNHEY, SMNVEV (reference sequence). The CDR3 is 20 amino acids. V trimming: 0 bases; J trimming: 0 bases; junction bases outside the gene matches: 9. CDR3 in amino acids: CASSLSPGLAGVFSYNEQFF. The CDR3 DNA reads as TGTGCCAGCAGTTTATCGCCGGGACTAGCGGGCGTCTTCTCCTACAATGAGCAGTTCTTC.

V usage is TRBV30 and J usage is TRBJ2-2; D is perhaps TRBD1 (6 bases). CDR1 GTSNPN and CDR2 SVGIG come from the germline V gene (reference sequence). The CDR3 has 14 residues. V lost 1 base and J lost 5, with 11 bases in between. DNA for the CDR3: TGTGCCTGGAGTGACAGGGTTCCAACCGGGGAGCTGTTTTTT. It codes for CAWSDRVPTGELFF.

The J gene is TRBJ2-7, the V gene TRBV5-1; 10 positions agree with TRBD2. V trimming: 0 bases; J trimming: 2 bases; junction bases outside the gene matches: 11. This CDR3 region has 18 residues. The germline CDR1 and CDR2 sequences are SGHRS and YFSETQ. In DNA, the CDR3 is TGCGCCAGCAGCTTGGCCCAGTTTCTAGCGGGAGTAACCTACGAGCAGTACTTC. Translated, it gives CASSLAQFLAGVTYEQYF.

This rearrangement joins TRBV28 to TRBJ2-1; D possibly uses TRBD1 or TRBD2 (9 bases each). CDR3 length equals 19 residues. CDR1 MDHEN and CDR2 SYDVKM come from the germline V gene. The V end was cut by 4 bases, the J end by 1 base, with 23 bases between. CDR3 nucleotides: TGTGCCAGCAGTTCCGGGACAGGGCTACTAGCGGGTTCCTACAATGAGCAGTTCTTC. It is translated as CASSSGTGLLAGSYNEQFF.

The chain has TRBV4-2 and TRBJ2-1; D is uncertain. This CDR3 is built from 13 residues. Trimming left V 0 bases short and J 5 bases short, with 5 bases between. Germline V gene lookup returns CDR1 LGHNA and CDR2 YNFKEQ. The CDR3 region is CASSQDRDNEQFF. Written as DNA, the CDR3 is TGTGCCAGCAGCCAAGATAGGGACAATGAGCAGTTCTTC.

The chain uses TRBV6-6 and TRBJ1-5; D unresolved. V was shortened by 6 bases and J by 5 bases, with 11 bases between the two germline ends. The germline gives CDR1 MNHNY, CDR2 SVGAGI (reference sequence). The CDR3 sequence is 13 residues long. CDR3 sequence: CASSSGRDQPQHF. CDR3 DNA: TGTGCCAGCAGCAGCGGACGGGATCAGCCCCAGCATTTT.

The chain joins TRBV19 to TRBJ1-5; D gene uncertain. The CDR3 runs to 14 residues. The V gene's germline CDR1 is LNHDA and CDR2 SQIVND (reference sequence). V gave up 3 bases and J gave up 6 bases, with 12 bases separating them. CDR3 loop: CASSIRTQSQPQHF. In DNA form, the CDR3 reads TGTGCCAGTAGTATCCGGACCCAGTCTCAGCCCCAGCATTTT.

The chain couples TRBV13 to TRBJ2-7; D tentatively reads TRBD1 or TRBD2 (5 bases each). The CDR3 length is 14 residues. Germline CDR1 and CDR2: PRHDT and FYEKMQ (reference sequence). The germline V and J ends were trimmed by 5 bases and 6 bases, with 17 bases remaining between them. The CDR3 spells CASSPRQSGGEQYF. The CDR3 DNA sequence: TGTGCCAGCAGCCCAAGACAGTCCGGAGGCGAGCAGTACTTC.

A few counts support this clone. This chain connects TRBV7-3 to TRBJ2-1, with TRBD2 matching over 8 bases. This CDR3 has 15 residues. The J segment lost 2 bases and the V segment lost 2 bases, leaving 2 bases of the junction unmatched. CDR1 is SGHTA and CDR2 is FQGTGA in the germline V gene. The CDR3 region has the DNA TGTGCCAGCAGCTTATATAGCGGGGCCTACAATGAGCAGTTCTTC. It translates to CASSLYSGAYNEQFF. Drawing the rest from reference TRBV7-3 and TRBJ2-1, the complete variable domain is GAGVSQTPSNKVTEKGKYVELRCDPISGHTALYWYRQSLGQGPEFLIYFQGTGAADDSGLPNDRFFAVRPEGSVSTLKIQRTERGDSAVYLCASSLYSGAYNEQFFGPGTRLTVL.

The chain combines TRBV10-2 with TRBJ1-1; TRBD1 might be the D (5 bases). V lost 2 bases, J lost 6 bases, and 16 bases lay in between. The germline V gene encodes CDR1 WSHSY and CDR2 SAAADI. The CDR3 has 15 amino acids. CDR3 sequence (DNA): TGCGCCAGCAGTGAGCCTCCAGGGAGTGTTGCTGAAGCTTTCTTT. It codes for CASSEPPGSVAEAFF.

J is TRBJ2-1 and V is TRBV7-2; tentative D call: TRBD2 (6 bases). Germline CDR1 is SGHTA and CDR2 is FQGNSA. This CDR3 is 13 amino acids long. Trimming removed 3 bases at V and 3 bases at J, with 6 bases between. CDR3 residues: CASSLDYYNEQFF. The CDR3 DNA is TGTGCCAGCAGCTTGGACTACTACAATGAGCAGTTCTTC.

The chain has TRBV28 and TRBJ1-2, with TRBD1 as a possible D gene (5 bases). The CDR3 extends over 15 amino acids. V lost 1 base and J lost 4, with 13 bases in between. Germline V lookup: CDR1 MDHEN, CDR2 SYDVKM. The CDR3 nucleotides read TGTGCCAGCAGTTTATTGGGGGGGTGGAGCTATGGCTACACCTTC. It codes for CASSLLGGWSYGYTF.

The chain employs TRBV11-2 and TRBJ1-5; D gene ambiguous. The CDR3 consists of 13 residues. The V end was cut by 0 bases, the J end by 9 bases, with 9 bases between. Germline V gives CDR1 SGHAT, CDR2 FQNNGV. The CDR3 DNA follows: TGTGCCAGCAGCTTAGAGTCCTCCGGGCCCCAGCATTTT. It specifies CASSLESSGPQHF.

A remark on this clone: One end of the junction varies from germline; a read error may be responsible. The chain recombines TRBV10-2 with TRBJ2-3; 16 bases map to TRBD2. CDR3 length equals 18 residues. The germline V gene has CDR1 WSHSY and CDR2 SAAADI. CDR3 region: CAGSEGLAGGPSTDTQYF. The CDR3 DNA reads TGCGCCGGCAGTGAGGGACTAGCGGGAGGGCCCTCGACAGATACGCAGTATTTT.